This TCR beta chain was identified during a study of beta chain features in type 1 diabetes. Study as a whole: The study found patients and healthy donors alike in age, gender and cell yields. The study, taken as a whole, reports: Junctions at VDJ sites from type 1 diabetes patients had fewer insertions and more deletions. In cDNA sequencing, cells with high TCR expression could be over-represented.

A remark on this clone: Its specificity is not known.

Since all of the isolated RNA was reverse transcribed, expressed TCRB transcripts were what got sequenced. Data came from immunoSEQ multiplex PCR; TCRdb stores just in-frame clones and leaves some out. The sample has under 550,000 clones; about 10% are singletons. The receptor was isolated from a woman aged 18-35 years in good health. Material for sequencing was naive CD4+ T cells from blood.

CDR3 sequence (DNA): TGTGCCATCAGTGATAGGGCGCCTGGAAACACCATATATTTT. This translates into CAISDRAPGNTIYF. This chain joins TRBV10-3 and TRBJ1-3; D ambiguous. The CDR3 runs 14 residues. Germline-derived CDR1 and CDR2 are ENHRY and SYGVKD. V gave up 3 bases and J gave up 2 bases, with 8 bases separating them.